This is a list of T cell receptor beta chains from one sample in a study of CD8 T cells in ankylosing spondylitis. TCRdb analysed the 5' RACE reads with MiXCR anew, one entry per CDR3 protein. The table has some 100,000 distinct CDR3 sequences, approximately 9.6% seen once. The sequenced sample consisted of blood, either unsorted or a sorted T cell fraction (not recorded which). The source is a male donor with ankylosing spondylitis. The CDR3 runs from the conserved cysteine through the conserved F or W. The order of the fields is D gene, clone size, J gene, V gene, CDR3 protein, CDR3 DNA. D genes are given only for firm matches. The size of a clone is reported for some rows only, either as once, few or many, or as a class for expanded clones.

>TRBD1|few|TRBJ2-3|TRBV7-8
CASSLEQGLAHTDTQYF
TGTGCCAGCAGCTTAGAACAGGGGTTAGCGCACACAGATACGCAGTATTTT
>TRBD2|many|TRBJ2-7|TRBV11-2
CASSLGPAGGSQEQYF
TGTGCCAGCAGCTTAGGCCCGGCGGGAGGGTCGCAGGAGCAGTACTTC
>NA|NA|TRBJ2-5|TRBV29-1
CSVDRVETQYF
TGCAGCGTTGATAGGGTTGAGACCCAGTACTTC
>NA|few|TRBJ2-1|TRBV20-1
CSARDPIAVYNEQFF
TGCAGTGCTAGAGATCCGATAGCGGTCTACAATGAGCAGTTCTTC
>NA|NA|TRBJ2-7|TRBV19
CASRLSPGLSYEQYF
TGTGCCAGTAGACTATCCCCGGGACTTTCCTACGAGCAGTACTTC
>NA|NA|TRBJ1-2|TRBV24-1
CATSDSKALGIYGYTF
TGTGCCACCAGTGATTCAAAGGCCCTTGGTATATATGGCTACACCTTC
>NA|many|TRBJ1-5|TRBV7-9
CASSLGGLSNQPQHF
TGTGCCAGCAGCTTAGGGGGCCTTAGCAATCAGCCCCAGCATTTT
>TRBD2|few|TRBJ2-1|TRBV7-2
CASSLALAGSTYNEQFF
TGTGCCAGCAGCTTAGCGTTAGCGGGATCTACCTACAATGAGCAGTTCTTC
>TRBD1|NA|TRBJ2-7|TRBV10-3
CAISEVAGGDEQYF
TGTGCCATCAGTGAGGTGGCAGGGGGTGACGAGCAGTACTTC
>NA|few|TRBJ2-3|TRBV12-3/TRBV12-4
CASRSRDGTDTQYF
TGTGCCAGCAGGTCTCGGGACGGCACAGATACGCAGTATTTT
>NA|NA|TRBJ2-7|TRBV27
CASSFGRTYEQYF
TGTGCCAGCAGTTTTGGCAGAACCTACGAGCAGTACTTC
>TRBD1|medium-sized|TRBJ2-7|TRBV29-1
CSVAVLGTGTYEQYF
TGCAGCGTTGCCGTATTGGGGACAGGGACCTACGAGCAGTACTTC
>TRBD1|NA|TRBJ1-6|TRBV7-6
CASSPYRGGNSPLHF
TGTGCCAGCAGCCCCTACAGGGGAGGAAATTCACCCCTCCACTTT
>TRBD2|NA|TRBJ2-7|TRBV20-1
CSARDYLAGAYEQYF
TGCAGTGCTAGAGATTATTTAGCGGGAGCCTACGAGCAGTACTTC
>NA|few|TRBJ2-3|TRBV7-9
CASSDSEKQADTQYF
TGTGCCAGCAGCGATAGCGAAAAGCAGGCAGATACGCAGTATTTT
>NA|NA|TRBJ2-7|TRBV6-1
CASNPGVRYEQYF
TGTGCCAGCAATCCAGGAGTCCGCTACGAGCAGTACTTC
>TRBD2|few|TRBJ2-2|TRBV12-3/TRBV12-4
CASSFSGRGTGELFF
TGTGCCAGCAGCTTTAGCGGGAGAGGCACCGGGGAGCTGTTTTTT
>TRBD1|NA|TRBJ2-7|TRBV5-1
CASSWTQGTQYEQYF
TGCGCCAGCAGCTGGACACAGGGGACCCAATACGAGCAGTACTTC
>NA|few|TRBJ2-7|TRBV11-2
CASSSPGWGLSYEQYF
TGTGCCAGCAGCTCGCCCGGGTGGGGCCTCTCCTACGAGCAGTACTTC
>NA|many|TRBJ2-2|TRBV5-6
CASSLVGDPPGELFF
TGTGCCAGCAGCTTGGTGGGAGACCCTCCCGGGGAGCTGTTTTTT
>NA|NA|TRBJ2-5|TRBV5-6
CASSLGRGAETQYF
TGTGCCAGCAGCTTGGGTCGAGGGGCGGAAACCCAGTACTTC
>TRBD2|NA|TRBJ2-3|TRBV6-1
CASSPVSGSKDTQYF
TGTGCCAGCAGCCCCGTTAGCGGGAGCAAAGATACGCAGTATTTT
>NA|NA|TRBJ1-4|TRBV7-9
CASSSRDRGYNEKLFF
TGTGCCAGCAGCTCCCGCGACAGAGGCTATAATGAAAAACTGTTTTTT
>TRBD1|few|TRBJ2-1|TRBV10-3
CAIGPPGQLDNEQFF
TGTGCCATCGGCCCCCCGGGACAGTTAGACAATGAGCAGTTCTTC
>NA|many|TRBJ1-2|TRBV27
CASSWSRRGGYTF
TGTGCCAGCAGTTGGTCCCGGCGGGGAGGCTACACCTTC